One sample yielded the 12 T cell receptor beta chains listed below, sequenced in a study of T cells in Graves' hyperthyroidism and ophthalmopathy (dated by TCRdb to 2018 to 2020). Receptor amplification or capture employed multiplex PCR. Reads for this sample came from an Illumina HiSeq 2000. Amplification of TCR beta CDR3 regions was carried out from RNA transcripts. For the first round of RT-PCR on the TCR CDR3, the HTBI primer set was used together with the Qiagen OneStep RT-PCR kit. TCRdb reprocessed the public reads (quality trimming at Q25 with fastp, clone calling with MiXCR) and kept in-frame beta chains. One record per CDR3 amino acid sequence lists the most common genes and DNA. The sample table records 550,000 to 700,000 distinct CDR3 sequences; roughly 46% of these occur just once. Roughly 19% of the sample is taken by the ten largest. The sample comprised peripheral blood or thyroid tissue (not recorded which). Every receptor here comes from an adult woman with Graves' disease, either hyperthyroidism or ophthalmopathy (not recorded which).

The chain uses TRBV29-1 and TRBJ2-7; no definite D call. The CDR3 totals 14 residues. Per the germline V gene, CDR1 is SQVTM and CDR2 is ANQGSEA. Trimming took off 1 base at V and 0 bases at J, with 10 bases between the two ends. This chain's CDR3 is CSVEGEGPSYEQYF. CDR3 coding DNA: TGCAGCGTTGAAGGGGAAGGACCCTCCTACGAGCAGTACTTC.

This clonotype appeared a single time. The rearrangement joins TRBV4-1 to TRBJ2-7, with D hard to call. Trimming took 1 base from V and 3 from J, leaving 13 bases between them. The germline gives CDR1 MGHRA, CDR2 YSYEKL. The CDR3 runs to 15 residues. The CDR3 DNA reads TGCGCCAGCAGCCAAGGCCATGGGCCCCTCTACGAGCAGTACTTC. This encodes CASSQGHGPLYEQYF.

This sequence joins TRBV7-9 and TRBJ1-4, with D perhaps matching TRBD1 (5 bases). Trimming cost V 1 base and J 5 bases, with 11 bases left between them. CDR1 is SEHNR, CDR2 FQNEAQ, per germline (reference sequence). CDR3 size: 15 residues. The CDR3 spells CASSLVGGRNEKLFF. The CDR3 region has the DNA TGTGCCAGCAGCTTAGTGGGGGGAAGAAATGAAAAACTGTTTTTT.

The chain is built from TRBV21-1 and TRBJ2-7; the table assigns TRBD1, which was not confirmed against the DNA. TRBV21-1 counts as a pseudogene. This CDR3 spans 15 amino acids. The CDR3 is CASSKSPGDPYEKYF. CDR3 DNA sequence: TGTGCCAGCAGCAAATCCCCAGGGGACCCCTACGAGAAGTACTTC.

This clonotype showed up many times. This sequence joins TRBV12-3 or TRBV12-4 and TRBJ1-4, with D tentatively TRBD1 (5 bases). Trimming took off 3 bases at V and 3 bases at J, with 11 bases between the two ends. This CDR3 has 15 amino acids. The CDR3, as DNA: TGTGCCAGCAGTTTGTTCAGGGCTCCTAATGAAAAACTGTTTTTT. Translation gives CASSLFRAPNEKLFF.

In this sample, this clonotype turned up a few times. Given the absence of the conserved phenylalanine or tryptophan at the CDR3 end, a read error is likely. The chain joins TRBV28 to TRBJ1-2; a weak D match, TRBD1 (6 bases). The CDR3 runs 12 residues. Germline CDR1 and CDR2: MDHEN and SYDVKM. The CDR3, as DNA: TGTGCCTGCAGAACAGGGAACTATGGCTACACCTCC. Protein sequence: CACRTGNYGYTS.

The rearrangement joins TRBV7-9 to TRBJ2-7; D is unclear. V was shortened by 4 bases and J by 3 bases, with 10 bases between the two germline ends. CDR1 is SEHNR and CDR2 is FQNEAQ in the germline V gene (reference sequence). The CDR3 runs 13 residues. In DNA form, the CDR3 reads TGTGCCAGCAGCTCTGGATTCGACTACGAGCAGTACTTC. Translating it yields CASSSGFDYEQYF. Based on the CDR3 plus reference TRBV7-9 and TRBJ2-7, the full variable domain is DTGVSQNPRHKITKRGQNVTFRCDPISEHNRLYWYRQTLGQGPEFLTYFQNEAQLEKSRLLSDRFSAERPKGSFSTLEIQRTEQGDSAMYLCASSSGFDYEQYFGPGTRLTVT.

This clonotype was detected many times. The chain recombines TRBV11-1 with TRBJ1-1; D not certain. The V gene's germline CDR1 is SGHAT and CDR2 FQDESV (reference sequence). V shed 4 bases and J shed 0 bases, with 6 bases lying between them. CDR3 length: 13 amino acids. The CDR3 spells CASSYTVNTEAFF. The CDR3 DNA is TGTGCCAGCAGCTATACCGTGAACACTGAAGCTTTCTTT.

This clonotype was observed at least ten times. This chain links TRBV2 with TRBJ2-2, with D tentatively TRBD2 (5 bases). The germline V gene encodes CDR1 SNHLY and CDR2 FYNNEI. This CDR3 contains 17 residues. The V and J ends lost 8 bases and 0 bases respectively, with 19 bases between them. The CDR3 loop reads CASLDRGWETNTGELFF. The DNA of the CDR3 is TGTGCCAGCCTCGACCGGGGTTGGGAGACGAACACCGGGGAGCTGTTTTTT.

This clonotype was counted many times. V usage is TRBV7-9 and J usage is TRBJ2-7, with a tentative D call TRBD1 (7 bases). Between the trimmed V and J ends, which lost 5 bases and 5 bases, there was a span of 28 bases. CDR3 length: 18 amino acids. Germline-derived CDR1 and CDR2 are SEHNR and FQNEAQ (reference sequence). CDR3 sequence reads: CASSLNPRGTAKKDEQYF. The CDR3, as DNA: TGTGCCAGCAGCCTAAACCCCCGCGGGACAGCGAAAAAGGACGAGCAGTACTTC. Filled out from reference TRBV7-9 and TRBJ2-7, the complete variable domain reads DTGVSQNPRHKITKRGQNVTFRCDPISEHNRLYWYRQTLGQGPEFLTYFQNEAQLEKSRLLSDRFSAERPKGSFSTLEIQRTEQGDSAMYLCASSLNPRGTAKKDEQYFGPGTRLTVT.

With respect to this clonotype: No conserved phenylalanine or tryptophan ends this CDR3, so it is likely a read error. The DNA is omitted, as the CDR3 cannot be located on it reliably, and the CDR3 follows TCRdb's listing. The V gene is TRBV5-1, the J gene TRBJ1-4. Germline-derived CDR1 and CDR2 are SGHRS and YFSETQ. From its first to its last residue, the CDR3 has 8 amino acids. The CDR3: CASSLEGS.

This clonotype was observed a handful of times. V gene TRBV3-1 combines with J gene TRBJ2-3; possible D gene TRBD1, 6 bases. Per the germline V gene, CDR1 is LGHDT and CDR2 is YNNKEL (reference sequence). CDR3 length: 14 residues. Trimming pared 0 bases from V and 7 bases from J, leaving 11 bases between. CDR3 sequence reads: CASSQDPTGNTQYF. CDR3 DNA: TGTGCCAGCAGCCAAGATCCGACAGGCAATACGCAGTATTTT.